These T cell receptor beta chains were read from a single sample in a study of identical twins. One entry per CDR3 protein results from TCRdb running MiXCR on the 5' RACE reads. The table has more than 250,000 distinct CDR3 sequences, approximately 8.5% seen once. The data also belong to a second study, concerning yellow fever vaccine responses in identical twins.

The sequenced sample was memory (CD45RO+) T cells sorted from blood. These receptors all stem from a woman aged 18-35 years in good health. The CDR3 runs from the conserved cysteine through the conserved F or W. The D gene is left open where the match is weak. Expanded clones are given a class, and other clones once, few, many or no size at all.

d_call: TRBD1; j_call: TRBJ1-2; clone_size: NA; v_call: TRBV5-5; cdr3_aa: CASSEAGTGSYGYTF; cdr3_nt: TGTGCCAGCAGCGAGGCCGGGACAGGGAGCTATGGCTACACCTTC
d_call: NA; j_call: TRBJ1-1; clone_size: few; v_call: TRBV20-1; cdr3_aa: CSARDLLGSEAFF; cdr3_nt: TGCAGTGCTAGAGATTTGTTAGGCTCAGAAGCTTTCTTT
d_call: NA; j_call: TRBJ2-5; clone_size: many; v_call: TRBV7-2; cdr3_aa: CASSFGPQETQYF; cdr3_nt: TGTGCCAGCAGCTTTGGGCCTCAAGAGACCCAGTACTTC
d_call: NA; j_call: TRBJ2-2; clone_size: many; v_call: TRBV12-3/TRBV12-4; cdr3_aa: CASSLQVGELFF; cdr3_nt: TGTGCCAGCAGTTTACAAGTCGGGGAGCTGTTTTTT
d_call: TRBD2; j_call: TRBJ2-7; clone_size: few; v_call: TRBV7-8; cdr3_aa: CASSPGTSGSEQYF; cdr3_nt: TGTGCCAGCAGCCCCGGGACTAGCGGGAGCGAGCAGTACTTC
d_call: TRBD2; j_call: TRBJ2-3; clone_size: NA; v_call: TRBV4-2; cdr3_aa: CASSQPLHSSGGAPDTQYF; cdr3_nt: TGTGCCAGCAGCCAACCGTTACATTCCAGCGGGGGGGCACCAGATACGCAGTATTTT
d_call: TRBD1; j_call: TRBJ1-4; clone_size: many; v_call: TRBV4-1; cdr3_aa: CASSQGDRENEKLFF; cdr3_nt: TGCGCCAGCAGCCAGGGGGACAGGGAGAATGAAAAACTGTTTTTT
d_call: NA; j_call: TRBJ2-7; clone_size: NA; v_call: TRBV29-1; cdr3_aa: CSVEERPGYEQYF; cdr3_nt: TGCAGCGTTGAAGAGCGCCCAGGCTACGAGCAGTACTTC
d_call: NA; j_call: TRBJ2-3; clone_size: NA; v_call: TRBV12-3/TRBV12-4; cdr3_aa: CASSFLWSGVQNLTDTQYF; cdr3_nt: TGTGCCAGCAGTTTTTTATGGTCCGGCGTGCAAAACCTCACAGATACGCAGTATTTT
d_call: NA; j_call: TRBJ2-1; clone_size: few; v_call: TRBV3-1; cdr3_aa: CASSQAATVLNNEQFF; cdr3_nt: TGTGCCAGCAGCCAAGCCGCTACAGTTCTGAACAATGAGCAGTTCTTC
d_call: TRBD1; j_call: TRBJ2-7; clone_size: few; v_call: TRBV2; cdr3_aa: CASSVNRGYYEQYF; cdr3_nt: TGTGCCAGCAGTGTTAACAGGGGGTACTACGAGCAGTACTTC
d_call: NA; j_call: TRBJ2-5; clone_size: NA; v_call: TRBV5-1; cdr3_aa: CASSLSRGSVETQYF; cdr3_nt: TGCGCCAGCAGCTTGTCGCGGGGCTCCGTGGAGACCCAGTACTTC
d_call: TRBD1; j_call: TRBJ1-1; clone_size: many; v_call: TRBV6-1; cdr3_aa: CASTPQGVNTEAFF; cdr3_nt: TGTGCCAGCACCCCGCAGGGGGTGAACACTGAAGCTTTCTTT
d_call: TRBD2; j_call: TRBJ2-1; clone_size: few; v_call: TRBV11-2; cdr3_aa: CASSLDYRYLAENEQFF; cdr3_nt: TGTGCCAGCAGCTTGGACTACAGGTACCTAGCGGAGAATGAGCAGTTCTTC
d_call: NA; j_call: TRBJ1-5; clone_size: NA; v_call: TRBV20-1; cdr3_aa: CSARDGTHGQPQHF; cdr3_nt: TGCAGTGCTAGAGACGGGACGCATGGTCAGCCCCAGCATTTT
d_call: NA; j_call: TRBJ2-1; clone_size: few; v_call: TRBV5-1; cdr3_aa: CASSQGSGWNEQFF; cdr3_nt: TGCGCCAGCAGCCAGGGGAGCGGGTGGAATGAGCAGTTCTTC
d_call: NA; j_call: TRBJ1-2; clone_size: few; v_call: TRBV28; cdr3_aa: CASSSGTAGYTF; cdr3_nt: TGTGCCAGCAGTTCCGGGACGGCGGGCTACACCTTC
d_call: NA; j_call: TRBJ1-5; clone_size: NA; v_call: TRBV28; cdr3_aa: CASSRADLSNQPQHF; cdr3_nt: TGTGCCAGCAGTCGGGCAGACTTGTCCAATCAGCCCCAGCATTTT
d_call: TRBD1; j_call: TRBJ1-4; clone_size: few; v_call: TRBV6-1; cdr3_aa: CASSGDREVEKLFF; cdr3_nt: TGTGCCAGCAGCGGGGACAGGGAGGTTGAAAAACTGTTTTTT
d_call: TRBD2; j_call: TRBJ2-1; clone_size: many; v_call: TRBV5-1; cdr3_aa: CASSPETLAGGPYEQFF; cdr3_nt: TGCGCCAGCAGCCCGGAAACCTTAGCGGGAGGGCCTTATGAGCAGTTCTTC
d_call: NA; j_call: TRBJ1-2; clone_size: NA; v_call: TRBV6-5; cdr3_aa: CASSYTGSLGYTF; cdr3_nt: TGTGCCAGCAGTTATACGGGGTCCTTAGGCTACACCTTC
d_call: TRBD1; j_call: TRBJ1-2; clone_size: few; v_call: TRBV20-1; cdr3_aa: CSAEFPGQGFGYTF; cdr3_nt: TGCAGTGCTGAGTTTCCGGGACAGGGTTTTGGCTACACCTTC
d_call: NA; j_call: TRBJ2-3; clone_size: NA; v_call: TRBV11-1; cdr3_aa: CASSPRDVDTQYF; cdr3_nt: TGTGCCAGCAGCCCCCGGGACGTCGATACGCAGTATTTT
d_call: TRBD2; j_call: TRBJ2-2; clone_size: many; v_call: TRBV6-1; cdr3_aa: CASSRTSGGATGELFF; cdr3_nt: TGTGCCAGCAGCCGGACTAGCGGGGGGGCCACCGGGGAGCTGTTTTTT
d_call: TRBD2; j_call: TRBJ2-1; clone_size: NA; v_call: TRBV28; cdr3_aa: CGTVRGVYNEQFF; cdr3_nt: TGTGGGACGGTCCGGGGGGTATACAATGAGCAGTTCTTC
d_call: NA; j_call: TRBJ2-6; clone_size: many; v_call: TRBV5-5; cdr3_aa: CASSLGPISGANVLTF; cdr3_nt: TGTGCCAGCAGCTTGGGACCGATCTCTGGGGCCAACGTCCTGACTTTC
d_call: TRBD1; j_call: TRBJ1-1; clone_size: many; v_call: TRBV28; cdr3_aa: CASSNRGEAFF; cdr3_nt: TGTGCCAGCAGTAACAGGGGTGAAGCTTTCTTT
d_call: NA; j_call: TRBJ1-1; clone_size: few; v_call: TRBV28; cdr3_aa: CASSLFPGGQVNGEAFF; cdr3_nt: TGTGCCAGCAGTTTATTCCCTGGGGGGCAGGTTAACGGCGAAGCTTTCTTT
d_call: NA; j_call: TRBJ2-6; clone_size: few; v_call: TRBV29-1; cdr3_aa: CSVESGAGANVLTF; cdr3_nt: TGCAGCGTTGAATCAGGGGCTGGGGCCAACGTCCTGACTTTC
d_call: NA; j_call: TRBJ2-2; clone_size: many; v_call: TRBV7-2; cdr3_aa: CASSLAGWNTGELFF; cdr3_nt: TGTGCCAGCAGCTTAGCAGGGTGGAACACCGGGGAGCTGTTTTTT
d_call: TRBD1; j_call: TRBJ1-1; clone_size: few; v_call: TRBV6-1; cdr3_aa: CASRVDRDAEAFF; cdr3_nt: TGTGCCAGCAGGGTAGACAGGGATGCTGAAGCTTTCTTT
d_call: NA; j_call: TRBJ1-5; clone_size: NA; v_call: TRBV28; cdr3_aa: CASRGARHQPQHF; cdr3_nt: TGTGCCAGCAGAGGGGCCAGGCATCAGCCCCAGCATTTT
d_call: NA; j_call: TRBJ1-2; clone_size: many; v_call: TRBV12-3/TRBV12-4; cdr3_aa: CASSRLDGGYTF; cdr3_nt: TGTGCCAGCAGTAGACTGGACGGTGGCTACACCTTC
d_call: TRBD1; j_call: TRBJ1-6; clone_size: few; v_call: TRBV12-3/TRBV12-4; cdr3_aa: CASNRGLSSPLHF; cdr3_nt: TGTGCCAGCAACAGGGGGCTTAGTTCACCCCTCCACTTT
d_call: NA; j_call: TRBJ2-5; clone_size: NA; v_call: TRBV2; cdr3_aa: CASSGLTGTWEAQYF; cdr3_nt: TGTGCCAGCAGTGGGCTGACAGGGACCTGGGAGGCCCAGTACTTC
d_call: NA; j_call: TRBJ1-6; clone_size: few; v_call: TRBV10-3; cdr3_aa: CAISESQDYNSPLHF; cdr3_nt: TGTGCCATCAGTGAGTCGCAGGACTATAATTCACCCCTCCACTTT
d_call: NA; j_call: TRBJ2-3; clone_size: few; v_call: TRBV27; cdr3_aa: CASRSASTDTQYF; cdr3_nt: TGTGCCAGTAGGTCCGCGAGCACAGATACGCAGTATTTT
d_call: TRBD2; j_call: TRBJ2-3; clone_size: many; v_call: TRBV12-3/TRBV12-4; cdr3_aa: CASSLSSGYTDTQYF; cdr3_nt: TGTGCCAGCAGTTTATCTAGCGGCTACACAGATACGCAGTATTTT
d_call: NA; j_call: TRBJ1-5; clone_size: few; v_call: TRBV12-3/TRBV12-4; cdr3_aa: CASSFVGSGQPQHF; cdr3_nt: TGTGCCAGCAGTTTTGTCGGGTCGGGTCAGCCCCAGCATTTT
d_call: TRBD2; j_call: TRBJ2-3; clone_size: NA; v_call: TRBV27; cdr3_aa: CASSLGAGGPYTDTQYF; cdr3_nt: TGTGCCAGCAGTTTGGGGGCGGGAGGGCCCTACACAGATACGCAGTATTTT
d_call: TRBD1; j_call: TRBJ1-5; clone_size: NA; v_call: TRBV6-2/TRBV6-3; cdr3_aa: CASSPIGQGWVSVQPQHF; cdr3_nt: TGTGCCAGCAGTCCAATCGGACAGGGTTGGGTTTCGGTTCAGCCCCAGCATTTT
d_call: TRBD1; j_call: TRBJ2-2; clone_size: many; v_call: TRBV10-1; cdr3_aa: CAGPIYRGNTGELFF; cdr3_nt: TGCGCCGGACCAATCTACAGGGGAAACACCGGGGAGCTGTTTTTT
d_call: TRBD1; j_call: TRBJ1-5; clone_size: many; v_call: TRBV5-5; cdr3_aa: CASSIGQANQPQHF; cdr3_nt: TGTGCCAGCAGCATAGGACAGGCTAATCAGCCCCAGCATTTT
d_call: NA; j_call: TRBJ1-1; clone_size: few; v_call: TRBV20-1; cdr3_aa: CSARGRVTEAFF; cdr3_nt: TGCAGTGCTAGAGGCAGGGTAACTGAAGCTTTCTTT
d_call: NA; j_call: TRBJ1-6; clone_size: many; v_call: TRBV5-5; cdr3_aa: CASSPEPHNSPLHF; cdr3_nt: TGTGCCAGCAGCCCGGAACCCCATAATTCACCCCTCCACTTT